Listed here is a single T cell receptor (beta chain). Germline-derived CDR1 and CDR2 are SGHTA and FQGNSA. V was pared by 10 bases and J by 3 bases, with 8 bases of the junction left unmatched. The CDR3 runs 16 residues. Ages ranged from roughly 18 to 100 years, with residence in 24 US areas. This specimen comes from a study of blood T cell repertoires in COVID-19. As originally analysed: Amplification of reference gene primers provided the estimated nucleated cell counts. The assay was immunoSEQ multiplex PCR, and TCRdb's table has in-frame clones only and misses some. V and J calls and clone size are copied from that table; D and trimming were computed from the DNA. This table has about 270,000 clones, 75% to 85% appearing once.

The chain couples TRBV7-2 to TRBJ2-2; 13 bases match TRBD2. This TCR was sampled from a woman aged 45 to 65 with acute COVID-19. The specimen was PBMCs or T cells enriched from blood (not recorded which). CDR3 sequence reads: CATAGTSGTHTGELFF. CDR3 bases: TGTGCCACCGCCGGGACTAGCGGGACCCACACCGGGGAGCTGTTTTTT.